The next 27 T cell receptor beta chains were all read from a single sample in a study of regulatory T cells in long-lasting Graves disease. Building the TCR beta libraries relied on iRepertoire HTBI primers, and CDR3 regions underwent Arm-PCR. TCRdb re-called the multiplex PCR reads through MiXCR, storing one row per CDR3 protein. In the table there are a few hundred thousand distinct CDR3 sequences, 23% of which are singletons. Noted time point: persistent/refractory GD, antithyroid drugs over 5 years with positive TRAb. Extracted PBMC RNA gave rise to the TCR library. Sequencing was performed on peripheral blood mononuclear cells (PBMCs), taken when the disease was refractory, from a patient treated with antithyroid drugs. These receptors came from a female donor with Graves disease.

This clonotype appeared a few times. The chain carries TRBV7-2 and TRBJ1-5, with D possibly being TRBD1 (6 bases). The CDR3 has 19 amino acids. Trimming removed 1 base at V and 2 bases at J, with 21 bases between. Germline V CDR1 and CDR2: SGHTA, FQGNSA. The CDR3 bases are TGTGCCAGCAGCTTAGGTTTTCGGGACACCTTGCGGGGCAATCAGCCCCAGCATTTT. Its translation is CASSLGFRDTLRGNQPQHF.

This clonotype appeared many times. CDR3 protein: CASGNGAGNTGELFF. The CDR3 DNA sequence: TGTGCCAGCGGGAACGGGGCCGGGAACACCGGGGAGCTGTTTTTT. This chain links TRBV7-8 with TRBJ2-2; D may be TRBD1 or TRBD2 (5 bases each). Trimming pared 8 bases from V and 1 base from J, leaving 14 bases between. This CDR3 has 15 amino acids. Germline assignment: CDR1 SGHVS and CDR2 FQNEAQ.

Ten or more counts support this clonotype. The CDR3 DNA sequence: TGTGCCAGCAGCTTGTCTGGAAATGGGGAGACCCAGTACTTC. Amino acids: CASSLSGNGETQYF. The rearrangement uses TRBV7-3 and TRBJ2-5; D ambiguous. V was trimmed by 3 bases and J by 5 bases, leaving 13 bases between them. Germline-derived CDR1 and CDR2 are SGHTA and FQGTGA. This CDR3 comprises 14 residues.

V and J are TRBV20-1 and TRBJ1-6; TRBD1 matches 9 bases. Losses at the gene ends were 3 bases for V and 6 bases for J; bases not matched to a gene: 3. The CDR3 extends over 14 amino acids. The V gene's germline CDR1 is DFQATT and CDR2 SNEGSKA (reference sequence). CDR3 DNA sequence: TGCAGTGCTAGGGGACAGGGCGGTAATTCACCCCTCCACTTT. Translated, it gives CSARGQGGNSPLHF.

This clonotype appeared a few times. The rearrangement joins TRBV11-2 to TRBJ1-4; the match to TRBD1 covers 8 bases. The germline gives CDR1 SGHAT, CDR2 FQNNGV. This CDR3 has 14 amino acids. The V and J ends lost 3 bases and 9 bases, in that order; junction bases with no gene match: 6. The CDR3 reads CASSFPAGGQKLFF. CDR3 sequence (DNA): TGTGCCAGCAGCTTTCCGGCAGGGGGCCAAAAACTGTTTTTT.

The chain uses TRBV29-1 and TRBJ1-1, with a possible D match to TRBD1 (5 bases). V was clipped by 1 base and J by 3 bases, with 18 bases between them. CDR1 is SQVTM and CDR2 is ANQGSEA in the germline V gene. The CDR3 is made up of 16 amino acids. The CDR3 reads CSVEGAEGAAYTEAFF. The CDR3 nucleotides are TGCAGCGTTGAAGGTGCCGAAGGGGCGGCGTACACTGAAGCTTTCTTT.

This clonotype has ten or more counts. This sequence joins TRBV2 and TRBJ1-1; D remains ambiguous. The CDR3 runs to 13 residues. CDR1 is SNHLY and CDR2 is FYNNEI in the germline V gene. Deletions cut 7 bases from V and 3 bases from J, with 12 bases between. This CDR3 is CASNRGSYTEAFF. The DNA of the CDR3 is TGTGCCAGCAACCGCGGGTCATACACTGAAGCTTTCTTT.

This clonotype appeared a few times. CDR3 loop: CSVGGIGGWAFF. For the CDR3, the DNA is TGCAGCGTTGGAGGGATAGGGGGGTGGGCTTTCTTT. This chain joins TRBV29-1 and TRBJ1-1; D possibly corresponds to TRBD1 (6 bases). The CDR3 runs 12 residues. The germline V and J ends were trimmed by 4 bases and 11 bases, with 17 bases remaining between them. Germline V lookup: CDR1 SQVTM, CDR2 ANQGSEA.

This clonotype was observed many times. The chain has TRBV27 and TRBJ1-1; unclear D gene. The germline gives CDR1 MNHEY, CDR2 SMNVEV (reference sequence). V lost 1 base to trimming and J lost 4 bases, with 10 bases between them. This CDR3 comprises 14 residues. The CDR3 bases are TGTGCCAGCAGTTTATTAATGGGGAGCACTGAAGCTTTCTTT. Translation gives CASSLLMGSTEAFF.

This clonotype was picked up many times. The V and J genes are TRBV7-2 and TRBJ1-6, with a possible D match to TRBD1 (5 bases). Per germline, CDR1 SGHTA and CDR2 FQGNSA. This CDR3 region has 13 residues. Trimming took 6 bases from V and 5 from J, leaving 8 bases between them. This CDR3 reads CASRIGDNSPLHF. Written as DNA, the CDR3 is TGTGCCAGCAGAATAGGGGATAATTCACCCCTCCACTTT.

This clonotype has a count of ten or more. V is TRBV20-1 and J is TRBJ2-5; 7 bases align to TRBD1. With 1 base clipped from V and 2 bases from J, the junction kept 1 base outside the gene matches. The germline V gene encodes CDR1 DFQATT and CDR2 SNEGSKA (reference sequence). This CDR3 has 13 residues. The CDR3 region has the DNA TGCAGTGCTAGAGGACAGGGACAAGAGACCCAGTACTTC. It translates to CSARGQGQETQYF.

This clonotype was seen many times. CDR3 protein: CAWSVDRGREKLFF. CDR3 in DNA: TGTGCCTGGAGTGTTGACAGGGGGCGGGAAAAACTGTTTTTT. The chain is built from TRBV30 and TRBJ1-4; 10 bases line up with TRBD1. Looked up from germline, CDR1 is GTSNPN and CDR2 is SVGIG (reference sequence). Trimming at V came to 0 bases and at J to 8 bases, leaving 3 bases not matched to a gene. This CDR3 has 14 amino acids. The variable domain in full, completed from reference TRBV30 and TRBJ1-4, reads SQTIHQWPATLVQPVGSPLSLECTVEGTSNPNLYWYRQAAGRGLQLLFYSVGIGQISSEVPQNLSASRPQDRQFILSSKKLLLSDSGFYLCAWSVDRGREKLFFGSGTQLSVL.

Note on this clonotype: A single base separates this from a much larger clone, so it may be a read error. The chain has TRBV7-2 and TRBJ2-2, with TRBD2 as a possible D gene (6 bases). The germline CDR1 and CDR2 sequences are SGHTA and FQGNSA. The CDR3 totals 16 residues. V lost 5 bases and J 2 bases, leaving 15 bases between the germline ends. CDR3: CASSQTGSINTGELFF. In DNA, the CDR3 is TGTGCCAGCAGCCAGACCGGGAGCATAAACACCGGGGAGCTGTTTTTT.

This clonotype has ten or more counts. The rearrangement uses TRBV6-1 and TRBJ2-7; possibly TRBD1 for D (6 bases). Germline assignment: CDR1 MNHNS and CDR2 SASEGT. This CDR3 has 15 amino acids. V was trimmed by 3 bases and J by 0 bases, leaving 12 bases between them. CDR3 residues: CASSDLRTASYEQYF. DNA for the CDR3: TGTGCCAGCAGTGACCTTAGGACAGCCTCCTACGAGCAGTACTTC.

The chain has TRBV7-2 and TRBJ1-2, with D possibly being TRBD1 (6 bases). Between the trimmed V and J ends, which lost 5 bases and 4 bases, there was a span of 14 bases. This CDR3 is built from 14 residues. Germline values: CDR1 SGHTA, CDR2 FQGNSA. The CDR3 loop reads CASSPGFRGYGYTF. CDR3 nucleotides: TGTGCCAGCAGCCCGGGGTTCAGGGGCTATGGCTACACCTTC. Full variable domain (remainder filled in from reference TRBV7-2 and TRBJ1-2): GAGVSQSPSNKVTEKGKDVELRCDPISGHTALYWYRQSLGQGLEFLIYFQGNSAPDKSGLPSDRFSAERTGGSVSTLTIQRTQQEDSAVYLCASSPGFRGYGYTFGSGTRLTVV.

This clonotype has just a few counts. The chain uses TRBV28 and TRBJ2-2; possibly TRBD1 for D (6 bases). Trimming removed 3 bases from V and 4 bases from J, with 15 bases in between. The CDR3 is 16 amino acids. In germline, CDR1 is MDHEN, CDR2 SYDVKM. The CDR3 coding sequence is TGTGCCAGCAGTTTTCCCGAACAGGGTATCACCGGGGAGCTGTTTTTT. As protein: CASSFPEQGITGELFF.

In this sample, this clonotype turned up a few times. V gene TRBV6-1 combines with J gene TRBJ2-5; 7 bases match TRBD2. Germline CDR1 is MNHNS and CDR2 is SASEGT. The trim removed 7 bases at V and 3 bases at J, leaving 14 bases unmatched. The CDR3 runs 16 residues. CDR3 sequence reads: CASKGGRAVLKETQYF. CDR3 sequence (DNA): TGTGCCAGCAAAGGAGGGAGGGCTGTTCTGAAAGAGACCCAGTACTTC.

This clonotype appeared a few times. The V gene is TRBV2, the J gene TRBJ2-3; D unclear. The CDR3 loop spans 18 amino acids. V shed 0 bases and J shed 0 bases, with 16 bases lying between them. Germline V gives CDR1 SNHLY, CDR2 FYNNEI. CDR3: CASSEARPPLMSTDTQYF. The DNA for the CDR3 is TGTGCCAGCAGTGAAGCGCGGCCTCCCCTAATGAGCACAGATACGCAGTATTTT.

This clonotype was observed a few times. The CDR3 sequence: CSASGTGLAGLNYNEQFF. In nucleotides, the CDR3 is TGCAGTGCTTCCGGGACGGGACTAGCGGGCCTAAATTACAATGAGCAGTTCTTC. This sequence joins TRBV20-1 and TRBJ2-1, with 12 positions matching TRBD2. J lost 4 bases, V lost 5 bases, and 15 bases had no gene match. This CDR3 is 18 amino acids long. CDR1 is DFQATT and CDR2 is SNEGSKA in the germline V gene (reference sequence).

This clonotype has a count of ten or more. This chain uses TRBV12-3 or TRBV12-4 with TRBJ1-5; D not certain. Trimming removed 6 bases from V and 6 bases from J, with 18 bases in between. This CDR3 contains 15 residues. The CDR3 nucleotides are TGTGCCAGCAGCTCCCACGGAGGGTATTCTCAGCCCCAGCATTTT. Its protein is CASSSHGGYSQPQHF.

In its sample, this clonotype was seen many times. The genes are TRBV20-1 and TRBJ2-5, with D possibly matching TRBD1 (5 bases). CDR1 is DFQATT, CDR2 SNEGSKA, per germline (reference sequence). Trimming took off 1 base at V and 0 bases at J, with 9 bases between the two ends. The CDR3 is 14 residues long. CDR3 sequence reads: CSARGPGNQETQYF. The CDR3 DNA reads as TGCAGTGCTAGAGGCCCAGGGAACCAAGAGACCCAGTACTTC.

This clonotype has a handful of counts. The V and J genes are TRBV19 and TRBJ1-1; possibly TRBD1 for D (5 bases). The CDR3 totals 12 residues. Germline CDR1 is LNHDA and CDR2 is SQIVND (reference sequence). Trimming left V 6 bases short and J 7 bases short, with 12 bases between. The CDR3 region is CASSGGLGEAFF. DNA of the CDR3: TGTGCCAGTAGCGGGGGATTGGGTGAAGCTTTCTTT.

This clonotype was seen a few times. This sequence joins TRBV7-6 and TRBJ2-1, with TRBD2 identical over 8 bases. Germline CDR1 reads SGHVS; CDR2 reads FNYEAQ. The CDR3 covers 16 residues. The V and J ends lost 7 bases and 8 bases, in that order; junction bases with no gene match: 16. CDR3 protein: CASTPRLSGRGDEQFF. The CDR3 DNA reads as TGTGCCAGCACCCCCCGACTGAGCGGGAGAGGCGATGAGCAGTTCTTC.

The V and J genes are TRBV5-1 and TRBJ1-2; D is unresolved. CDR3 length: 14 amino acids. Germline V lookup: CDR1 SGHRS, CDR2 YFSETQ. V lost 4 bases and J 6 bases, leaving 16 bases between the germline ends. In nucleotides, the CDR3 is TGCGCCAGCAGCCGGAGGCGGGAATCGAATGGCTACACCTTC. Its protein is CASSRRRESNGYTF.

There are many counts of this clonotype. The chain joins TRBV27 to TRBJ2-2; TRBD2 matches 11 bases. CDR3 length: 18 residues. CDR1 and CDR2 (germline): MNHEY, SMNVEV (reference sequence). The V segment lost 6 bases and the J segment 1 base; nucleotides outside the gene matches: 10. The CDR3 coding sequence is TGTGCCAGCAGCCGCCCCGGACTAGCGGGTTTGAACACCGGGGAGCTGTTTTTT. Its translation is CASSRPGLAGLNTGELFF.

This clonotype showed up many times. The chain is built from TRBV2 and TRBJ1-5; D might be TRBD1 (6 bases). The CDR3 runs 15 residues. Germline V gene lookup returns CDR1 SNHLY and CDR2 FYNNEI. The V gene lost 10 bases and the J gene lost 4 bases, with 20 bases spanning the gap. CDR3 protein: CATAGRAGANQPQHF. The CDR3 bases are TGTGCCACAGCAGGACGGGCAGGGGCGAATCAGCCCCAGCATTTT.

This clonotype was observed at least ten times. CDR3 amino acids: CASSLRDTDPNEQFF. The CDR3, as DNA: TGTGCCAGCAGCTTACGGGACACGGACCCCAATGAGCAGTTCTTC. The V and J genes are TRBV7-9 and TRBJ2-1; D possibly corresponds to TRBD1 (6 bases). Germline loops: CDR1 SEHNR, CDR2 FQNEAQ (reference sequence). The CDR3 sequence is 15 residues long. The ends were cut back, 2 bases at V and 6 bases at J, with 14 bases in the middle.